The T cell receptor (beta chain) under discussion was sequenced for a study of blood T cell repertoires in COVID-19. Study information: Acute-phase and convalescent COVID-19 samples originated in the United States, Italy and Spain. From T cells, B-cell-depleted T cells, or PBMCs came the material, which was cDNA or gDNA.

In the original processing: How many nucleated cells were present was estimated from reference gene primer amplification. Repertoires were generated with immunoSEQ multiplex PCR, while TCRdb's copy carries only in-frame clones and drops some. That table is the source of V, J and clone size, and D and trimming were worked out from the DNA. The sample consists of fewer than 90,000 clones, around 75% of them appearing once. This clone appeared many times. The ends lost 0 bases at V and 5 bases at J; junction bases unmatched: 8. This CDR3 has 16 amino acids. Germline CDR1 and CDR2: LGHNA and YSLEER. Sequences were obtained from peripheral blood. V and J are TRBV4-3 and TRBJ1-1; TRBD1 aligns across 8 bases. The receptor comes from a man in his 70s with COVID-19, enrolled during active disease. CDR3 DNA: TGCGCCAGCAGCCAAGATATCGGGACAGGTTGGACTGAAGCTTTCTTT. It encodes CASSQDIGTGWTEAFF.